The present T cell receptor (beta chain) was sequenced within a study of blood T cell repertoires in COVID-19. Turning to the study itself: Samples taken during acute and convalescent COVID-19 were collected in the United States, Italy and Spain.

The CDR3 is 12 amino acids. CDR1 is SNHLY, CDR2 FYNNEI, per germline. V shed 4 bases and J shed 11 bases, with 14 bases lying between them. Using immunoSEQ multiplex PCR, the repertoire was profiled, and TCRdb retains in-frame clones only, with some absent. Here the sample spans about 260,000 clones, around nine tenths being singletons. Sequenced material: peripheral blood. The receptor comes from a woman in her twenties or thirties with COVID-19, enrolled during active disease. The rearrangement uses TRBV2 and TRBJ1-1, with D perhaps TRBD1 (5 bases). Here the CDR3 reads CASSVRAELAFF. DNA for the CDR3: TGTGCCAGCAGTGTCAGGGCAGAGTTGGCTTTCTTT.